This paragraph covers one T cell receptor beta chain sequence. CDR3 length: 14 amino acids. Looked up from germline, CDR1 is DFQATT and CDR2 is SNEGSKA (reference sequence). This record belongs to a study of monozygotic twins with inflammatory bowel disease. TCRdb re-called the 5' RACE reads and shows each CDR3 protein once, DNA omitted. This sample's table reports hundreds of thousands of distinct CDR3 sequences. The clonotype originates from a human donor with ulcerative colitis or Crohn's disease, or a healthy co-twin of an affected twin (not recorded which). The sequenced sample consisted of blood. The chain recombines TRBV20-1 with TRBJ1-6; the TCRdb call, TRBD1, lacks DNA for checking. The CDR3 sequence: CSAAGTTNNSPLHF.